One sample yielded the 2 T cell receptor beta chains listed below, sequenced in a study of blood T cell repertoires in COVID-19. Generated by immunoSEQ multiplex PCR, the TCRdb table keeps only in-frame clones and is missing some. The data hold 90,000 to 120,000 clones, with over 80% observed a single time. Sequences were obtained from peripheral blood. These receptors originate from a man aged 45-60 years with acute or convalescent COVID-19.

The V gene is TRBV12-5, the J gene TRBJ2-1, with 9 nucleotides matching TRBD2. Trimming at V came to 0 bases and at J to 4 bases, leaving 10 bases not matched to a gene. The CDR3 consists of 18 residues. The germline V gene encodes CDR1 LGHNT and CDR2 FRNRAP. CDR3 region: CASGLVGVSGSRYNEQFF. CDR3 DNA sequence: TGTGCTAGTGGTTTGGTAGGGGTTAGCGGGAGTCGATACAATGAGCAGTTCTTC.

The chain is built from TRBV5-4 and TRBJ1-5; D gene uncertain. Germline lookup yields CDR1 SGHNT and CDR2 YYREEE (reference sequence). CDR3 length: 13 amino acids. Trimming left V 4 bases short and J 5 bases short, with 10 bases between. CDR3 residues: CASSLELDQPQHF. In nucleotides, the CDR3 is TGTGCCAGCAGCCTGGAGCTCGATCAGCCCCAGCATTTT.